This T cell receptor (beta chain) was captured in a study of cytomegalovirus exposure and HLA in healthy donors. Germline CDR1 SEHNR, CDR2 FQNEAQ (reference sequence). The CDR3 runs 13 residues. The V and J ends lost 3 bases and 8 bases respectively, with 10 bases between them. Use of 60 Vbeta and 13 Jbeta primers characterized the PCR. Authors' methods: The authors later counted 70 million to 80 million unique TCR beta chains, around 9.9 million of them shared. This table comes from immunoSEQ multiplex PCR, and its TCRdb copy is limited to in-frame clones, with some not included. Clone size and V and J calls were adopted from that table, with D and trimming inferred from the DNA. The sample contains over 150,000 clones, around 82% of which appear only once.

V gene TRBV7-9 combines with J gene TRBJ1-4, with a tentative D call TRBD1 (6 bases). The TCR originated in a woman aged 50 to 65 in good health and CMV-seropositive. Sequenced input: PBMCs. Here the CDR3 reads CASSLTGVEKLFF. CDR3 sequence (DNA): TGTGCCAGCAGCTTGACAGGCGTAGAAAAACTGTTTTTT.